These 23 T cell receptor beta chains share one sample of origin, sequenced in a study of PD-1 blockade in classical Hodgkin lymphoma. Measured with immunoSEQ multiplex PCR; TCRdb has only the in-frame clones, and not every one. The sample has roughly 29,000 clones, approximately 91% seen once; the top ten hold over 3%. Noted time point: newly diagnosed, previously untreated cHL patient sample. The specimen sequenced was peripheral blood mononuclear cells (PBMCs). The receptor source for this set is a human donor with classical Hodgkin lymphoma.

This clone was observed once. One junction end does not reproduce the germline sequence, and a read error may be involved. The V gene is TRBV11-3, the J gene TRBJ2-3; 8 nucleotides align to TRBD2. Germline V gene data show CDR1 as SGHNT and CDR2 as YENEEA. The CDR3 contains 15 residues. DNA of the CDR3: TGTGCCAGCAGCCTAGAAGGACTAGCACGGGATACGCAGTATTTT. As protein: CASSLEGLARDTQYF.

The rearrangement uses TRBV18 and TRBJ2-3; the match to TRBD2 covers 10 bases. Germline lookup yields CDR1 KGHSH and CDR2 LQKENI. The CDR3 spans 15 residues. Germline trimming cut 3 bases from V and 5 bases from J; bases unmatched to any gene: 5. CDR3 residues: CASSPPSGRGDTQYF. CDR3 sequence (DNA): TGTGCCAGCTCACCGCCTAGCGGGAGAGGAGATACGCAGTATTTT.

The V call is TRBV4-3, the J call TRBJ2-7; D unresolved. Trimming stripped 0 bases from V and 7 bases from J, with 16 bases between. Germline V gene sequence: CDR1 LGHNA, CDR2 YSLEER. CDR3 length: 15 amino acids. The CDR3 sequence: CASSQEGYPNDEQYF. CDR3 sequence (DNA): TGCGCCAGCAGCCAAGAGGGGTACCCCAACGATGAGCAGTACTTC.

The rearrangement uses TRBV11-3 and TRBJ2-2; 7 bases map to TRBD2. This CDR3 is 15 amino acids long. Per the germline V gene, CDR1 is SGHNT and CDR2 is YENEEA. V trimming: 3 bases; J trimming: 6 bases; junction bases outside the gene matches: 7. CDR3 residues: CASSFEGGVAGELFF. CDR3 coding DNA: TGTGCCAGCAGCTTTGAGGGAGGGGTGGCCGGGGAGCTGTTTTTT.

This chain connects TRBV5-1 to TRBJ2-1; 7 bases align to TRBD2. Germline values: CDR1 SGHRS, CDR2 YFSETQ. The V and J ends lost 0 bases and 3 bases, in that order; junction bases with no gene match: 3. This CDR3 region has 15 residues. CDR3 sequence reads: CASSLASGDYNEQFF. CDR3 DNA: TGCGCCAGCAGCTTGGCTAGCGGTGACTACAATGAGCAGTTCTTC.

The chain is built from TRBV6-1 and TRBJ2-1, with 9 bases identical to TRBD2. CDR1 is MNHNS and CDR2 is SASEGT in the germline V gene. This CDR3 has 14 residues. Unmatched junction bases numbered 8, after V lost 8 bases and J lost 6 bases. CDR3: CASLPGLAGNEQFF. CDR3 bases: TGTGCCAGCCTCCCGGGACTAGCAGGCAATGAGCAGTTCTTC.

The chain is built from TRBV29-1 and TRBJ2-3; D gene unclear. CDR3 length: 12 amino acids. Per the germline V gene, CDR1 is SQVTM and CDR2 is ANQGSEA. V was cut by 0 bases and J by 3 bases, with 4 bases left in between. In DNA form, the CDR3 reads TGCAGCGTTGAAGAGGGAACAGATACGCAGTATTTT. Residues: CSVEEGTDTQYF.

V usage is TRBV7-2 and J usage is TRBJ2-5; no clear D. V was cut by 3 bases and J by 5 bases, with 7 bases left in between. Germline V gene sequence: CDR1 SGHTA, CDR2 FQGNSA. CDR3 size: 12 residues. The DNA for the CDR3 is TGTGCCAGCAGCTTTGACTTGGAGACCCAGTACTTC. It is translated as CASSFDLETQYF.

This chain joins TRBV19 and TRBJ2-5; D remains unclear. This CDR3 comprises 11 residues. Trimming took off 4 bases at V and 1 base at J, with 1 base between the two ends. Germline V gene sequence: CDR1 LNHDA, CDR2 SQIVND (reference sequence). CDR3 sequence: CASSTQETQYF. CDR3 in DNA: TGTGCCAGTAGTACCCAAGAGACCCAGTACTTC.

This chain connects TRBV7-2 to TRBJ1-5; D gene unclear. The length of the CDR3 is 13 residues. With 3 bases removed from V and 5 bases from J, the gap between germline ends came to 8 bases. Germline assignment: CDR1 SGHTA and CDR2 FQGNSA. The CDR3 is CASSFSRDQPQHF. The CDR3 DNA sequence: TGTGCCAGCAGCTTTAGTCGCGATCAGCCCCAGCATTTT. Filled out from reference TRBV7-2 and TRBJ1-5, the complete variable domain reads GAGVSQSPSNKVTEKGKDVELRCDPISGHTALYWYRQSLGQGLEFLIYFQGNSAPDKSGLPSDRFSAERTGGSVSTLTIQRTQQEDSAVYLCASSFSRDQPQHFGDGTRLSIL.

The chain carries TRBV4-2 and TRBJ1-1, with no clear D. CDR3 length: 14 residues. V lost 0 bases and J lost 0, with 5 bases in between. Germline V lookup: CDR1 LGHNA, CDR2 YNFKEQ. The CDR3 DNA reads TGTGCCAGCAGCCAAGATGGGATGAACACTGAAGCTTTCTTT. As protein: CASSQDGMNTEAFF.

This clone is a singleton in its sample. This chain connects TRBV5-1 to TRBJ1-3; TRBD1 might be the D (5 bases). The germline V gene has CDR1 SGHRS and CDR2 YFSETQ. The CDR3 extends over 14 amino acids. Trimming shortened V by 4 bases and J by 1 base, and 9 bases separated the two germline ends. CDR3 DNA: TGCGCCAGCAGCCCGGGGACGTCTGGAAACACCATATATTTT. This encodes CASSPGTSGNTIYF. Filled out from reference TRBV5-1 and TRBJ1-3, the complete variable domain reads KAGVTQTPRYLIKTRGQQVTLSCSPISGHRSVSWYQQTPGQGLQFLFEYFSETQRNKGNFPGRFSGRQFSNSRSEMNVSTLELGDSALYLCASSPGTSGNTIYFGEGSWLTVV.

The rearrangement joins TRBV28 to TRBJ1-2; 7 bases are shared with TRBD1. J gave up 4 bases and V 6 bases, and 2 bases lay outside the gene matches. There are 12 residues in the CDR3. Germline V CDR1 and CDR2: MDHEN, SYDVKM. The CDR3 spells CASRRTGYGYTF. The CDR3 DNA follows: TGTGCCAGCAGACGGACAGGCTATGGCTACACCTTC.

CDR3 sequence reads: CSVGGVRRPSKEAFF. CDR3 nucleotides: TGCAGCGTTGGTGGGGTACGGCGACCTAGCAAGGAAGCTTTCTTT. The chain recombines TRBV29-1 with TRBJ1-1, with no clear D. The CDR3 is made up of 15 amino acids. Germline V gene sequence: CDR1 SQVTM, CDR2 ANQGSEA. Deletions cut 4 bases from V and 8 bases from J, with 23 bases between.

The V gene is TRBV7-2, the J gene TRBJ1-6; D gene unclear. V gave up 6 bases and J gave up 9 bases, with 12 bases separating them. The CDR3 runs 13 residues. Germline V CDR1 and CDR2: SGHTA, FQGNSA. CDR3 in amino acids: CASSSRNISPLHF. The CDR3 bases are TGTGCCAGCAGTTCCCGGAATATTTCACCCCTCCACTTT. The full variable domain, completed using reference TRBV7-2 and TRBJ1-6, is GAGVSQSPSNKVTEKGKDVELRCDPISGHTALYWYRQSLGQGLEFLIYFQGNSAPDKSGLPSDRFSAERTGGSVSTLTIQRTQQEDSAVYLCASSSRNISPLHFGNGTRLTVT.

The V and J genes are TRBV6-1 and TRBJ2-1; D call uncertain. From germline, CDR1 is MNHNS and CDR2 SASEGT. Trimming stripped 6 bases from V and 8 bases from J, with 8 bases between. This CDR3 contains 11 residues. CDR3 protein: CASRLYYEQFF. CDR3 DNA sequence: TGTGCCAGCAGACTTTACTATGAGCAGTTCTTC.

This chain connects TRBV2 to TRBJ2-5; 8 bases align to TRBD2. The CDR3 totals 14 residues. V shed 8 bases and J 2 bases; nucleotides not matched to a gene: 7. Germline lookup yields CDR1 SNHLY and CDR2 FYNNEI. CDR3 residues: CASGVTGGQETQYF. The CDR3 nucleotides read TGTGCCAGCGGAGTAACGGGGGGGCAAGAGACCCAGTACTTC.

For the CDR3, the DNA is TGTGCCAGCAGCCAAGTGCAGGGTGGAAGCAATCAGCCCCAGCATTTT. Protein sequence: CASSQVQGGSNQPQHF. V gene TRBV14 combines with J gene TRBJ1-5; possibly TRBD1 for D (5 bases). This CDR3 has 16 amino acids. In germline, CDR1 is SGHDN, CDR2 FVKESK. Trimming removed 1 base at V and 1 base at J, with 11 bases between. Full variable domain (outside the CDR3, taken from reference TRBV14 and TRBJ1-5): EAGVTQFPSHSVIEKGQTVTLRCDPISGHDNLYWYRRVMGKEIKFLLHFVKESKQDESGMPNNRFLAERTGGTYSTLKVQPAELEDSGVYFCASSQVQGGSNQPQHFGDGTRLSIL.

V and J are TRBV4-1 and TRBJ2-1, with D maybe TRBD2 (6 bases). V was cut by 1 base and J by 9 bases, with 16 bases left in between. CDR3 size: 15 residues. The germline V gene has CDR1 MGHRA and CDR2 YSYEKL. CDR3: CASSQVGRDGGEQFF. DNA for the CDR3: TGCGCCAGCAGCCAAGTTGGGCGGGATGGGGGTGAGCAGTTCTTC.

This chain joins TRBV2 and TRBJ2-7; perhaps TRBD2 as D (5 bases). CDR1 and CDR2 from the germline V gene are SNHLY and FYNNEI. V dropped 6 bases and J dropped 2 bases, with 5 bases sitting between them. This CDR3 contains 11 residues. The CDR3 coding sequence is TGTGCCAGCAGACTAGCCTACGAGCAGTACTTC. This translates into CASRLAYEQYF.

The gene calls are TRBV5-1 and TRBJ2-7; D may be TRBD2 (6 bases). The length of the CDR3 is 13 residues. The V gene's germline CDR1 is SGHRS and CDR2 YFSETQ. V was clipped by 0 bases and J by 7 bases, with 11 bases between them. In DNA form, the CDR3 reads TGCGCCAGCAGCTTGGTTCAGGGAGGAGAGCAGTACTTC. Its protein is CASSLVQGGEQYF.

In DNA form, the CDR3 reads TGTGCCATCGGGACTAACTACAATGAGCAGTTCTTC. This encodes CAIGTNYNEQFF. This chain uses TRBV10-3 with TRBJ2-1, with 7 bases lining up with TRBD2. V shed 8 bases and J 3 bases; nucleotides not matched to a gene: 1. CDR3 length: 12 amino acids. The germline V gene has CDR1 ENHRY and CDR2 SYGVKD.

The CDR3 reads CAWSVASSGNTIYF. The CDR3 DNA follows: TGTGCCTGGAGTGTAGCTAGCTCTGGAAACACCATATATTTT. The chain recombines TRBV30 with TRBJ1-3, with no clear D. Deletions cut 0 bases from V and 0 bases from J, with 6 bases between. This CDR3 comprises 14 residues. Germline V gene lookup returns CDR1 GTSNPN and CDR2 SVGIG (reference sequence).